One T cell receptor (beta chain) is described in this entry. The table came from immunoSEQ multiplex PCR; TCRdb's copy has only in-frame clones and leaves some out. The sample has about 200,000 clones; over 80% are singletons. This entry comes from a study of blood T cell repertoires in COVID-19. Background on the study: The United States, Italy and Spain supplied acute and convalescent COVID-19 samples.

Seattle-derived patients entered the study during active infection and were followed longitudinally. V was shortened by 3 bases and J by 11 bases, with 10 bases between the two germline ends. The germline V gene has CDR1 LNHDA and CDR2 SQIVND (reference sequence). CDR3 length equals 12 residues. This receptor was identified in a man in his 60s with COVID-19, enrolled during active disease. This rearrangement joins TRBV19 to TRBJ1-4; D perhaps matches TRBD1 (5 bases). Input material: peripheral blood. The DNA of the CDR3 is TGTGCCAGTAGTATGGGACTCCTTAAACTGTTTTTT. The encoded protein is CASSMGLLKLFF.